These T cell receptor beta chains were read from a single sample in a study of blood T cell repertoires in COVID-19. The data were produced by immunoSEQ multiplex PCR, yet TCRdb's version contains in-frame clones alone and is incomplete. The repertoire holds 15,000 to 20,000 clones, with approximately 80% as singletons. Sample: peripheral blood. The origin of the receptors is a man aged 55 to 69 with active or convalescent COVID-19. Both conserved end residues are part of each CDR3. Each record gives: V gene, clone size, J gene, D gene, CDR3 DNA, CDR3 protein. The D gene is left open where the match is weak. Rows may omit the clone size; those that give it use once, few, many or a size class.

v_gene: TRBV19; abundance: few; j_gene: TRBJ1-5; d_gene: -; CDR3nt: TGTGCCAGTAGCAGCACAGGGCTGAGCAATCAGCCCCAGCATTTT; CDR3aa: CASSSTGLSNQPQHF
v_gene: TRBV6-5; abundance: -; j_gene: TRBJ1-6; d_gene: -; CDR3nt: TGTGCCAGCAGACCTACAGTCTATAATGATTCACCCCTCCACTTT; CDR3aa: CASRPTVYNDSPLHF
v_gene: TRBV29-1; abundance: medium-sized; j_gene: TRBJ2-5; d_gene: TRBD1; CDR3nt: TGCAGCGTTGAAGATCGACAGGGGCTAAGGACCCAGTACTTC; CDR3aa: CSVEDRQGLRTQYF
v_gene: TRBV6-5; abundance: -; j_gene: TRBJ1-5; d_gene: -; CDR3nt: TGTGCCAGCACCATAGAGGGCAGACAGCCCCAGCATTTT; CDR3aa: CASTIEGRQPQHF
v_gene: TRBV5-4; abundance: -; j_gene: TRBJ1-1; d_gene: -; CDR3nt: TGTGCCAGCAGCTCGGTAAGGTGGTCGGGGAACACTGAAGCTTTCTTT; CDR3aa: CASSSVRWSGNTEAFF
v_gene: TRBV7-3; abundance: few; j_gene: TRBJ2-1; d_gene: -; CDR3nt: TGTGCCAGCAGCCCAGGGCCGAACAATGAGCAGTTCTTC; CDR3aa: CASSPGPNNEQFF
v_gene: TRBV5-5; abundance: few; j_gene: TRBJ2-1; d_gene: -; CDR3nt: TGTGCCAGCAGCTGGGAGACTGTTAGCTCCTACAATGAGCAGTTCTTC; CDR3aa: CASSWETVSSYNEQFF
v_gene: TRBV5-5; abundance: few; j_gene: TRBJ2-2; d_gene: TRBD2; CDR3nt: TGTGCCAGCAGCTTGGCCCTGACTAGCGGGAACACCGGGGAGCTGTTTTTT; CDR3aa: CASSLALTSGNTGELFF
v_gene: TRBV7-2; abundance: -; j_gene: TRBJ1-5; d_gene: -; CDR3nt: TGTGCCAGCAGCGTGGGGGGGATGGGGGGTCATCAGCCCCAGCATTTT; CDR3aa: CASSVGGMGGHQPQHF
v_gene: TRBV12-5; abundance: once; j_gene: TRBJ1-3; d_gene: -; CDR3nt: TGTGCTAGTGCCGGGAGAGGAAACACCATATATTTT; CDR3aa: CASAGRGNTIYF
v_gene: TRBV5-4; abundance: -; j_gene: TRBJ1-2; d_gene: -; CDR3nt: TGTGCCAGCAGCTCACCCTTAGGGGGGGCCGACTATGGCTACACCTTC; CDR3aa: CASSSPLGGADYGYTF
v_gene: TRBV11-3; abundance: -; j_gene: TRBJ1-1; d_gene: -; CDR3nt: TGTGCCAGCAGCTTGGACGGGACAGAAGCTTTCTTT; CDR3aa: CASSLDGTEAFF
v_gene: TRBV5-1; abundance: -; j_gene: TRBJ2-2; d_gene: -; CDR3nt: TGCGCCAGCAAGCAGGGGGGAAACACCGGGGAGCTGTTTTTT; CDR3aa: CASKQGGNTGELFF
v_gene: TRBV28; abundance: -; j_gene: TRBJ1-4; d_gene: -; CDR3nt: TGTGCCAGCAGTCCGTCGGGGAGGGCTTGGGAAAAACTGTTTTTT; CDR3aa: CASSPSGRAWEKLFF
v_gene: TRBV9; abundance: -; j_gene: TRBJ2-5; d_gene: -; CDR3nt: TGTGCCAGCAGCCCACCCGGGACAACCCAAGAGACCCAGTACTTC; CDR3aa: CASSPPGTTQETQYF
v_gene: TRBV19; abundance: -; j_gene: TRBJ1-1; d_gene: -; CDR3nt: TGTGCCAGTAGTACTACCGGGACACCCCCCAAAGCTGAAGCTTTCTTT; CDR3aa: CASSTTGTPPKAEAFF
v_gene: TRBV28; abundance: -; j_gene: TRBJ1-1; d_gene: -; CDR3nt: TGTGCCAGCAGTTTGAGGGGAGGAAACACTGAAGCTTTCTTT; CDR3aa: CASSLRGGNTEAFF
v_gene: TRBV7-3; abundance: -; j_gene: TRBJ2-5; d_gene: TRBD1; CDR3nt: TGTGCCAGCAGCCCCCAAGGGGGCAAGGAGACCCAGTACTTC; CDR3aa: CASSPQGGKETQYF
v_gene: TRBV4-1; abundance: -; j_gene: TRBJ2-3; d_gene: TRBD1; CDR3nt: TGCGCCAGCAGCCAAGATAAAGGGACAGGAACCACAGATACGCAGTATTTT; CDR3aa: CASSQDKGTGTTDTQYF
v_gene: TRBV6-2/TRBV6-3; abundance: -; j_gene: TRBJ2-4; d_gene: TRBD1; CDR3nt: TGTGCCAGCAGTTGGGGGACAGCTTTAGCCAAAAACATTCAGTACTTC; CDR3aa: CASSWGTALAKNIQYF
v_gene: TRBV4-1; abundance: medium-sized; j_gene: TRBJ2-1; d_gene: TRBD2; CDR3nt: TGCGCCAGCAGCCTGCCGTCTAGCGGAACCTACAATGAGCAGTTCTTC; CDR3aa: CASSLPSSGTYNEQFF